This TCR beta chain came from a study of breast tumors, draining lymph nodes, adjacent tissues. Germline lookup yields CDR1 DFQATT and CDR2 SNEGSKA (reference sequence). The CDR3 runs to 14 residues. Axillary draining lymph nodes of breast cancer patients supplied the node samples. On this clonotype: As yet, its antigen is unknown.

MiXCR, applied by TCRdb to the multiplex PCR reads, yields one record per CDR3 protein. Of about 230,000 distinct CDR3 sequences in the sample, about 32% are singletons; the top ten hold around 1.5%. The study, taken as a whole, reports: The data were judged consistent with most tumor T cells coming from lymph node and expanding in tumor. That most tumor T cells come from lymph nodes remained unproven.

The rearrangement links TRBV20-1 to TRBJ1-6, with unresolved D. This clonotype was obtained from a female donor with breast cancer. Some clones in this sample may be carry-over from other donors' samples. Sequencing was done on a sample of axillary lymph node tissue. The CDR3 DNA sequence: TGCAGCTTATCGACGGCAGTCATTACTTCACCCCTCCACTTT. Translation: CSLSTAVITSPLHF.